The 11 T cell receptor beta chains presented below share a single source sample, sequenced in a study of T-cell reconstitution after alpha-beta-depleted transplantation in children. A library of TCRbeta sequences, prepared with unique molecular identifiers, was generated. TCRdb passed the PCR reads through MiXCR, listing each CDR3 protein once. The sample lists hundreds of thousands of distinct CDR3 sequences; roughly 15% were seen once. The sample was PBMCs from the stem cell graft donor, taken from the stem cell graft. These receptors all come from a human donor who donated a stem cell graft to a child with acute myeloid leukemia.

The sample holds a few counts of this clonotype. This chain uses TRBV12-3 or TRBV12-4 with TRBJ2-5; TRBD2 matches at 9 bases. V was pared by 3 bases and J by 6 bases, with 14 bases of the junction left unmatched. This CDR3 comprises 17 residues. The CDR3 is CASSFGDLSGGLKTQYF. CDR3 coding DNA: TGTGCCAGCAGTTTTGGGGATCTGAGCGGGGGGCTGAAGACCCAGTACTTC.

This clonotype occurred many times. V and J are TRBV20-1 and TRBJ1-1, with TRBD1 matching over 7 bases. The V segment lost 5 bases and the J segment 2 bases; nucleotides outside the gene matches: 2. The germline CDR1 and CDR2 sequences are DFQATT and SNEGSKA (reference sequence). CDR3 length: 12 residues. The CDR3 spells CSAQGGNTEAFF. The CDR3 DNA is TGCAGTGCTCAGGGGGGAAACACTGAAGCTTTCTTT.

This clonotype was detected ten times or more. The rearrangement uses TRBV20-1 and TRBJ1-1, with TRBD1 matching over 7 bases. Germline V gene lookup returns CDR1 DFQATT and CDR2 SNEGSKA (reference sequence). V was clipped by 3 bases and J by 10 bases; unmatched bases: 5. CDR3 length: 11 amino acids. This CDR3 is CSASRQGGAFF. Written as DNA, the CDR3 is TGCAGTGCTAGCAGACAGGGAGGAGCTTTCTTT.

This clonotype was seen more than once but under ten times. This chain links TRBV7-2 with TRBJ2-7, with D uncertain. This CDR3 comprises 16 residues. Per the germline V gene, CDR1 is SGHTA and CDR2 is FQGNSA. V dropped 1 base and J dropped 2 bases, with 15 bases sitting between them. CDR3 sequence (DNA): TGTGCCAGCAGCTTAGGGTACGTTGGCAAAGCCTACGAGCAGTACTTC. It yields the protein CASSLGYVGKAYEQYF.

In its sample, this clonotype was seen many times. The gene calls are TRBV27 and TRBJ1-1; the D gene is possibly TRBD1 (6 bases). The germline gives CDR1 MNHEY, CDR2 SMNVEV (reference sequence). The ends were cut back, 5 bases at V and 3 bases at J, with 16 bases in the middle. The CDR3 spans 15 residues. CDR3 loop: CASSLSRGVDTEAFF. Written as DNA, the CDR3 is TGTGCCAGCAGTCTCTCCAGGGGTGTCGACACTGAAGCTTTCTTT.

This clonotype was found many times. This rearrangement joins TRBV20-1 to TRBJ2-1; tentative D call: TRBD1 (6 bases). V was shortened by 1 base and J by 5 bases, with 15 bases between the two germline ends. The CDR3 spans 15 residues. CDR1 DFQATT and CDR2 SNEGSKA come from the germline V gene (reference sequence). CDR3 bases: TGCAGTGCTAGAGCGGTCAGGGGCGCTGACAATGAGCAGTTCTTC. Protein product: CSARAVRGADNEQFF.

This clonotype was seen ten or more times. This chain links TRBV20-1 with TRBJ1-5, with 7 positions matching TRBD1. Germline CDR1 DFQATT, CDR2 SNEGSKA (reference sequence). The CDR3 totals 15 residues. V trimming: 3 bases; J trimming: 5 bases; junction bases outside the gene matches: 10. The CDR3 region is CSARETGYPDQPQHF. The CDR3 bases are TGCAGTGCTAGGGAGACAGGGTATCCGGATCAGCCCCAGCATTTT.

This clonotype was observed at least ten times. This sequence joins TRBV6-1 and TRBJ1-5, with D possibly being TRBD1 (5 bases). The germline gives CDR1 MNHNS, CDR2 SASEGT. Trimming stripped 3 bases from V and 11 bases from J, with 17 bases between. CDR3 length: 14 amino acids. The CDR3 DNA is TGTGCCAGCAGTGACAGGTGGGGCAGCACGTCCCAGCATTTT. Translation gives CASSDRWGSTSQHF.

In this sample, this clonotype turned up many times. The chain couples TRBV20-1 to TRBJ1-1; the match to TRBD1 covers 7 bases. The CDR3 is 16 amino acids. Germline CDR1 DFQATT, CDR2 SNEGSKA (reference sequence). Trimming took 0 bases from V and 5 from J; bases not matched to a gene: 12. The DNA of the CDR3 is TGCAGTGCTAGAGATTATTCGGCAGGGGGAAGGACTGAAGCTTTCTTT. This codes for CSARDYSAGGRTEAFF.

This clonotype was detected many times. The junction and the germline gene differ at one end; a read error may be behind it. The CDR3 DNA reads as TGTGCCAGCAGCTTAGGGCCCCTTCCTCGGGGCGGTGAAAAACTGTTTTTT. Translation gives CASSLGPLPRGGEKLFF. The chain couples TRBV12-3 or TRBV12-4 to TRBJ1-4; possible D gene TRBD1, 5 bases. The CDR3 length is 17 residues.

The chain has TRBV27 and TRBJ1-1, with D perhaps matching TRBD1 (5 bases). CDR3 size: 18 residues. Germline CDR1 and CDR2: MNHEY and SMNVEV (reference sequence). The V end lost 0 bases, the J end lost 0 bases, and 17 bases lay between the germline ends. The CDR3 bases are TGTGCCAGCAGTTTATCCCGGGACCGATATTCCATGAACACTGAAGCTTTCTTT. Amino acids: CASSLSRDRYSMNTEAFF.